Sequencing of this T cell receptor (beta chain) was carried out in a study of T cells after yellow fever vaccination. Findings of the study overall: Across the CD4 and CD8 compartments, a small share of clonotypes was present in both. Most primary-vaccination clones recurred post-booster (around 97% CD4, around 88% CD8).

They built TCR cDNA with 5'RACE template switching, a step that put in a universal primer site and UMIs. Via MiXCR, TCRdb re-called the 5' RACE reads, giving one row per CDR3 protein. The profile shows around 4,800 distinct CDR3 sequences, approximately 8% of them singletons. This clonotype was detected ten times or more. The V gene's germline CDR1 is MDHEN and CDR2 SYDVKM. The germline V and J ends were trimmed by 5 bases and 1 base, with 9 bases remaining between them. This CDR3 is 14 amino acids long. The receptor comes from a man younger than 40 who received the YFV17D yellow fever vaccine. The sample was PBMCs, either bulk or a sorted T-cell subset (CD4+, CD8+, memory, or dextramer-sorted; not recorded which), taken 15 days after the yellow fever booster vaccination. The chain links TRBV28 to TRBJ2-1, with D unclear. The CDR3 nucleotides are TGTGCCAGCAGTAGAGTGGCATCCTACAATGAGCAGTTCTTC. Protein product: CASSRVASYNEQFF.